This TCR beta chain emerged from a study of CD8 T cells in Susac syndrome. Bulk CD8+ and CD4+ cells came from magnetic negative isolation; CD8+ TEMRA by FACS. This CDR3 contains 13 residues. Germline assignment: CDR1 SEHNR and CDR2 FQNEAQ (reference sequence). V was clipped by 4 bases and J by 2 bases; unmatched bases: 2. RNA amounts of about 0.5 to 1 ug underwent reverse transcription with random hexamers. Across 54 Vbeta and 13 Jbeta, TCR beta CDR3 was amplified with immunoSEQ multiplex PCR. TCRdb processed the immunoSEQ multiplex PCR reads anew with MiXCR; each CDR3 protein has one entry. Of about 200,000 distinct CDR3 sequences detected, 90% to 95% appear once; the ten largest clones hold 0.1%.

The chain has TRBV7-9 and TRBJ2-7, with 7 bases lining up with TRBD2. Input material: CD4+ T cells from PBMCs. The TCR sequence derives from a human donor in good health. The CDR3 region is CASSWGGAYEQYV. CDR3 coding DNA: TGTGCCAGCAGCTGGGGGGGTGCCTACGAGCAGTACGTC.